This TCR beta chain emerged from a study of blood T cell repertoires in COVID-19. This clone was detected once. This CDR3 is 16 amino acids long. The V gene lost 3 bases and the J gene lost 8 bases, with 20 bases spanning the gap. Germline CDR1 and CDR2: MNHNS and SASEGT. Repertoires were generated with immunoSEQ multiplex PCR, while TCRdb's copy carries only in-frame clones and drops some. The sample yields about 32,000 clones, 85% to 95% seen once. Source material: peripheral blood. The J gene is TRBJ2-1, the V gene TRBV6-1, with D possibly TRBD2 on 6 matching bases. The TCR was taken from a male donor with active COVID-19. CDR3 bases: TGTGCCAGCAGTGATAGTATAGGGACTCCGCGCGATGAGCAGTTCTTC. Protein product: CASSDSIGTPRDEQFF.